The entry below gives a single T cell receptor (beta chain) sequence along with its context. The data originate from a study of OX40 agonist ivuxolimab in advanced cancers. As for the study in general: Having had anti-PD-1, anti-PD-L1 or anti-CTLA-4 therapy before was allowed, and more than 35% had some.

Produced via immunoSEQ multiplex PCR; TCRdb's table is partial and in-frame only. The top ten clones hold approximately 1.3% of a sample with tens of thousands of clones, roughly 90% of them seen once. Trimming removed 1 base from V and 2 bases from J; junction bases left unmatched: 5. CDR1 is MGHRA and CDR2 is YSYEKL in the germline V gene. The CDR3 has 15 amino acids. The receptor was derived from an adult with an advanced solid tumor such as melanoma, head and neck, liver or kidney cancer. Source: CD4+ or CD8+ T cells sorted from blood, taken in a trial of the OX40 agonist ivuxolimab. The chain joins TRBV4-1 to TRBJ2-7; TRBD1 aligns across 7 bases. The CDR3 coding sequence is TGCGCCAGCAGCCAAGGCAGGGGGTCTCCCTACGAGCAGTACTTC. Encoded protein: CASSQGRGSPYEQYF.